The rows below give T cell receptor beta chains drawn from one sample of a study of T cells in Graves' hyperthyroidism and ophthalmopathy. TCRdb redid the calling of the multiplex PCR reads with MiXCR, one entry per CDR3 protein. The data show about 640,000 distinct CDR3 sequences, roughly 15% seen once. Specimen: blood. These receptors were collected from a woman in her forties or fifties with Graves' ophthalmopathy. CDR3s include the opening cysteine and the closing phenylalanine or tryptophan.

v_call cdr3_length cdr3_aa
TRBV11-3 19 CASSLGVRLAGSSSYEQYF
TRBV2 17 CASSTSELIPNTGELFF
TRBV6-2/TRBV6-3 15 CASSYSGTINYEQYF
TRBV6-1 14 CASSFTSGNYEQYF
TRBV3-1 17 CASSHLGTSGSSYEQFF
TRBV12-3/TRBV12-4 14 CASSLVAVTGELFF
TRBV7-2 15 CASSPSARGKLEAFF
TRBV10-3 14 CAISDRAAQETQYF
TRBV6-1 14 CASSPRLMYNEQFF
TRBV11-2 14 CASSLGGRYNEQFF
TRBV12-5 15 CASGQTSGIGETQYF
TRBV5-1 14 CASSSTGAGDTQYF
TRBV14 22 CASSRTYTSGTSGRKRAGELFF
TRBV3-1 20 CASSQVRTATGLRGTGELFF
TRBV18 15 CASSPPLVLNTEAFF
TRBV7-3 13 CASSAGQWETQYF
TRBV3-1 14 CASSQDQSRAKAFF
TRBV12-3/TRBV12-4 14 CASSLAGGRSPLHF
TRBV19 17 CASSPGDRDYFNYGYTF
TRBV5-5 16 CASSHTTGTVEETQYF
TRBV29-1 13 CSVSNGDNSPLHF
TRBV7-6 14 CASSPNNPQETQYF
TRBV19 11 CASSFYGEQFF
TRBV7-2 16 CASSFGQSSGGNTIYF
TRBV9 15 CASSVDPAGVDTQYF
TRBV7-9 16 CASSLRQGINTGELFF
TRBV20-1 14 CSARKGGSQETQYF
TRBV7-9 18 CASSLRSPEIRGTDTQYF
TRBV20-1 20 CSARAPWGQSGFVTNEKLFF
TRBV7-9 14 CASRTGGEGREQFF
TRBV30 14 CAWSVGGSTDTQYF
TRBV9 16 CASSPGDYGLYNEQFF
TRBV7-3 13 CASSFFYTGELFF
TRBV6-2/TRBV6-3 15 CASSSFFGWGNEQFF
TRBV20-1 14 CSASGASGANVLTF
TRBV28 14 CASSTLGANYGYTF
TRBV29-1 13 CSVTVPTSYEQYF
TRBV5-1 14 CASSLRAGGNEQFF
TRBV14 16 CASSQALAGVIDIQYF
TRBV29-1 12 CSVLPGQHGYTF
TRBV3-1 16 CASSPTLGQRNQPQHF
TRBV6-2/TRBV6-3 14 CASSFDRNSHEQYF
TRBV9 14 CASSATGGVTEQYF
TRBV6-2/TRBV6-3 16 CASSYMTGADTGELFF
TRBV5-1 15 CASSRDPATNEKLFF
TRBV28 15 CASSLRRVSIGEQYF
TRBV24-1 21 CATSDPRGRGARLASTDTQYF
TRBV7-9 14 CASSPGNRNQPQHF
TRBV7-9 16 CASSSTGTGVDNEQFF
TRBV20-1 14 CSARDLIGSYEQYF
TRBV13 15 CASSLIAGVLDTQYF
TRBV11-2 15 CASSLVQGKGNEQFF
TRBV27 15 CASSRLGVGNQPQHF
TRBV11-2 16 CASSLDLASGAYEQYF